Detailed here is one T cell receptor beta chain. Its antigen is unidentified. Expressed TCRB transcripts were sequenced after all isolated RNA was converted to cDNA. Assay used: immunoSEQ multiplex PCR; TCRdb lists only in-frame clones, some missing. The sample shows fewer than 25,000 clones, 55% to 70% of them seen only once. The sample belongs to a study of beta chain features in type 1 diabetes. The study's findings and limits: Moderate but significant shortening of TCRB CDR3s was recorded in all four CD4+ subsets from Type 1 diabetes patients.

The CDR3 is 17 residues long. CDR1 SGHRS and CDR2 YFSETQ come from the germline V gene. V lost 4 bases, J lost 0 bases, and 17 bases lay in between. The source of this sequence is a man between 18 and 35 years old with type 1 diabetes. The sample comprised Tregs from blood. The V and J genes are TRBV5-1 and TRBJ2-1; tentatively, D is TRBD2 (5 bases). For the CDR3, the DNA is TGCGCCAGCAGCCCGGGGTACGGTTCACCCTCCTACAATGAGCAGTTCTTC. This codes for CASSPGYGSPSYNEQFF.